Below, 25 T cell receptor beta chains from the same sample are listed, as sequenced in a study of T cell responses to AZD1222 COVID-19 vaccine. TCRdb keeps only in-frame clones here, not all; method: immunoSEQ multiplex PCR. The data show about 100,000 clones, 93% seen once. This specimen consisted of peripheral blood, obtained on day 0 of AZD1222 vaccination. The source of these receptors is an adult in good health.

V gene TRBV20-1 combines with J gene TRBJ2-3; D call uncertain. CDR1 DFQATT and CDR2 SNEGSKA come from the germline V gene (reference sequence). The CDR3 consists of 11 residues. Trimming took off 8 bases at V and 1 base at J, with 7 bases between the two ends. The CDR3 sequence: CSTQRTDTQYF. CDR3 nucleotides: TGCAGTACGCAGCGCACAGATACGCAGTATTTT.

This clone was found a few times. The CDR3 DNA sequence: TGTGCCAGCATGGCACCAGGGGGCGGGTCTGAAGCTTTCTTT. It yields the protein CASMAPGGGSEAFF. This rearrangement joins TRBV6-5 to TRBJ1-1, with 8 bases lining up with TRBD1. J gave up 6 bases and V 7 bases, and 10 bases lay outside the gene matches. The CDR3 is made up of 14 amino acids. The V gene's germline CDR1 is MNHEY and CDR2 SVGAGI.

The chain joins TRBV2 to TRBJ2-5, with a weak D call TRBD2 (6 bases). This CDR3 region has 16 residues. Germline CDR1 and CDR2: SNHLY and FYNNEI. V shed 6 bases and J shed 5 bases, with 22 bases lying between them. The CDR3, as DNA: TGTGCCAGCAGGAGCCCGGAGGCGGCGGGACCTGAGACCCAGTACTTC. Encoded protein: CASRSPEAAGPETQYF. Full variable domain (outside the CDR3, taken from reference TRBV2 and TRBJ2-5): EPEVTQTPSHQVTQMGQEVILRCVPISNHLYFYWYRQILGQKVEFLVSFYNNEISEKSEIFDDQFSVERPDGSNFTLKIRSTKLEDSAMYFCASRSPEAAGPETQYFGPGTRLLVL.

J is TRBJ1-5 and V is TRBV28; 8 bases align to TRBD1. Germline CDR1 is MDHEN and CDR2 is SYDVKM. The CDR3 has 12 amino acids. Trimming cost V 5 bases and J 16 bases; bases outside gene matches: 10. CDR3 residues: CASSPPDRGGHF. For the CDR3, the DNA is TGTGCCAGCAGTCCCCCCGACAGGGGAGGCCATTTT.

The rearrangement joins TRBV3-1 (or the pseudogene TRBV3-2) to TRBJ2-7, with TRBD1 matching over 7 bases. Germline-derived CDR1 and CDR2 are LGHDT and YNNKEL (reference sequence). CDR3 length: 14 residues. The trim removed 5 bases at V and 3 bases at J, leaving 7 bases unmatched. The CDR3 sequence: CASSSGTVYYEQYF. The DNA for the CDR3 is TGTGCCAGCAGCTCCGGGACAGTATACTACGAGCAGTACTTC.

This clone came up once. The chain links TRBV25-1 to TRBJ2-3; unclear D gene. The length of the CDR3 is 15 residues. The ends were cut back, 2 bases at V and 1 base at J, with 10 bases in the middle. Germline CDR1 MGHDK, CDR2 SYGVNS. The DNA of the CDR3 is TGTGCCAGCAGTGAACCCGCCCCGGGCACAGATACGCAGTATTTT. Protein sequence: CASSEPAPGTDTQYF.

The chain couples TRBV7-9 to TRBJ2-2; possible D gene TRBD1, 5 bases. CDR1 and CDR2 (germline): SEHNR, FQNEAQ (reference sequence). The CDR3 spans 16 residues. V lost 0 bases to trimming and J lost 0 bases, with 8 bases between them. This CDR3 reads CASSLAVGPNTGELFF. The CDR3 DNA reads TGTGCCAGCAGCTTAGCGGTGGGGCCGAACACCGGGGAGCTGTTTTTT.

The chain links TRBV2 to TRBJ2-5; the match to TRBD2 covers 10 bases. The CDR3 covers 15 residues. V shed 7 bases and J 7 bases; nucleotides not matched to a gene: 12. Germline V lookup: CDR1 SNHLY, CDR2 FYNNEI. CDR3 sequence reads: CASIPAGGVVGTQYF. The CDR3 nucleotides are TGTGCCAGCATCCCAGCGGGAGGGGTAGTAGGGACCCAGTACTTC.

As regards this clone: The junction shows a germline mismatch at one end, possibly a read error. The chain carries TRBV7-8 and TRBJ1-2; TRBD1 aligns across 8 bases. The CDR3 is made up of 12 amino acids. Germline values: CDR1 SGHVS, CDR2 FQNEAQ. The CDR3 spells CASSPRTGPLSF. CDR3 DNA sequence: TGTGCCAGCAGCCCCCGGACAGGGCCTTTGTCCTTC.

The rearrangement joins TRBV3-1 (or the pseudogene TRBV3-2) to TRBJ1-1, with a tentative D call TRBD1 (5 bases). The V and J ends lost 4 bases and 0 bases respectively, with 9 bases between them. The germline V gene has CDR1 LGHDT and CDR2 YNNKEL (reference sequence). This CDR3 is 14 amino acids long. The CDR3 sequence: CASSPGGMNTEAFF. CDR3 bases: TGTGCCAGCAGCCCTGGGGGGATGAACACTGAAGCTTTCTTT.

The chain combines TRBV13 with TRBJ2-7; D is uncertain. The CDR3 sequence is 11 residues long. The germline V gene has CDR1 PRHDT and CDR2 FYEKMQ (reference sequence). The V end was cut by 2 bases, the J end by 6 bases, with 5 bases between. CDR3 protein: CASSLLSEQYF. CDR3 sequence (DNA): TGTGCCAGCAGCTTATTATCCGAGCAGTACTTC.

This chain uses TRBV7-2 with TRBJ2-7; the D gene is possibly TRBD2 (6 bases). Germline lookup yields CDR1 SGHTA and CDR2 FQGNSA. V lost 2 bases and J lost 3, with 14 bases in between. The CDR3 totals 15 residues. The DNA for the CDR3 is TGTGCCAGCAGCTTAAGTGGCGGGAAGGGCTACGAGCAGTACTTC. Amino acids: CASSLSGGKGYEQYF.

In nucleotides, the CDR3 is TGTGCCAGCAGGCCTAAGTGGAGAGAAAACACCATATATTTT. Amino acid sequence: CASRPKWRENTIYF. The J gene is TRBJ1-3, the V gene TRBV28; D gene uncertain. The CDR3 has 14 residues. Trimming left V 6 bases short and J 6 bases short, with 15 bases between. Germline V gene data show CDR1 as MDHEN and CDR2 as SYDVKM.

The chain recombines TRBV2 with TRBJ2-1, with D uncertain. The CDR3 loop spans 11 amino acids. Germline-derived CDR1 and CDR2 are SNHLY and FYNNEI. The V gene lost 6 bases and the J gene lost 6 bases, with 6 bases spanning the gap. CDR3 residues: CASSLINEQFF. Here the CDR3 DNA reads TGTGCCAGCAGCCTGATCAATGAGCAGTTCTTC.

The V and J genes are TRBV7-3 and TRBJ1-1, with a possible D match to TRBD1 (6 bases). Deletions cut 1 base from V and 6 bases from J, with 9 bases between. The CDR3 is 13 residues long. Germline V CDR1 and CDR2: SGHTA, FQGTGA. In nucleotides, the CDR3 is TGTGCCAGCAGCTTAATCTCAGGGGCTGAAGCTTTCTTT. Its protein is CASSLISGAEAFF.

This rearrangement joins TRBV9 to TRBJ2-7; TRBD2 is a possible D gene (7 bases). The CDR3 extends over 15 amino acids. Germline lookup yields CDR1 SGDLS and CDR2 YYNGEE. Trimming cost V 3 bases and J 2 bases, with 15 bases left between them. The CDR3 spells CASSALAGDTYEQYF. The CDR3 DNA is TGTGCCAGCAGCGCCCTTGCGGGGGACACCTACGAGCAGTACTTC. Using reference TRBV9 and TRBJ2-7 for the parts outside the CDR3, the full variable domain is DSGVTQTPKHLITATGQRVTLRCSPRSGDLSVYWYQQSLDQGLQFLIQYYNGEERAKGNILERFSAQQFPDLHSELNLSSLELGDSALYFCASSALAGDTYEQYFGPGTRLTVT.

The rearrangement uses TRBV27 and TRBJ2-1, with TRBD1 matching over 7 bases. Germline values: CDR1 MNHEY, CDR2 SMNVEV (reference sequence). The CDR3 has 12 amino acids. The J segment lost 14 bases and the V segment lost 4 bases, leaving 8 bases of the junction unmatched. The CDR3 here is CASSSGTDAKFF. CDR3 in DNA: TGTGCCAGCAGTTCAGGGACAGACGCAAAGTTCTTC.

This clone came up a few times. CDR3 loop: CASSQWTGAPYEQYF. For the CDR3, the DNA is TGCGCCAGCAGCCAATGGACAGGGGCCCCCTACGAGCAGTACTTC. The chain uses TRBV4-1 and TRBJ2-7; 9 nucleotides line up with TRBD1. Germline CDR1 reads MGHRA; CDR2 reads YSYEKL. With V trimmed by 2 bases and J by 2 bases, 4 bases remained unmatched. CDR3 length: 15 residues.

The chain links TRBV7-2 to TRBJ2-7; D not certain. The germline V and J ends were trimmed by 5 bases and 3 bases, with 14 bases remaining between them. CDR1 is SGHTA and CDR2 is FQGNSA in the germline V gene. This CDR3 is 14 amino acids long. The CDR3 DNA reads TGTGCCAGCAGCCCCTCCGGCAAGGGCTACGAGCAGTACTTC. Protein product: CASSPSGKGYEQYF.

DNA for the CDR3: TGTGCCAGCAGTTACCACGTAGGACGGACTGAAGCTTTCTTT. It codes for CASSYHVGRTEAFF. The chain carries TRBV6-6 and TRBJ1-1; no firm D call. The CDR3 covers 14 residues. V was cut by 2 bases and J by 5 bases, with 12 bases left in between. Germline loops: CDR1 MNHNY, CDR2 SVGAGI (reference sequence).

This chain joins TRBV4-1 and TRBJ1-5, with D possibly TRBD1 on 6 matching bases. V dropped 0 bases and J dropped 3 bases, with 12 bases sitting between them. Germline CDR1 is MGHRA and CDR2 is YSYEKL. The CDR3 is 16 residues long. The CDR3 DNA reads TGCGCCAGCAGCCAAGATTGGGGGGCCAACAATCAGCCCCAGCATTTT. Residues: CASSQDWGANNQPQHF.

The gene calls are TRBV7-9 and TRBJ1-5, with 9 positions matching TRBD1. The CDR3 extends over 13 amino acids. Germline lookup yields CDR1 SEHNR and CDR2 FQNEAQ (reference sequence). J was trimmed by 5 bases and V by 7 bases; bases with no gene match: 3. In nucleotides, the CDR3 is TGTGCCAGCACGGGACAGGGAGATCAGCCCCAGCATTTT. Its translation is CASTGQGDQPQHF. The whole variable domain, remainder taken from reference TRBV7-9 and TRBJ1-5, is DTGVSQNPRHKITKRGQNVTFRCDPISEHNRLYWYRQTLGQGPEFLTYFQNEAQLEKSRLLSDRFSAERPKGSFSTLEIQRTEQGDSAMYLCASTGQGDQPQHFGDGTRLSIL.

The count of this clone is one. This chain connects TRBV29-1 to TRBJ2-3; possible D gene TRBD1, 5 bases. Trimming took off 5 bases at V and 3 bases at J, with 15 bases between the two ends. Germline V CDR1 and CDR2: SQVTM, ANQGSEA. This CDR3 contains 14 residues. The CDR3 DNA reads TGCAGCGTTCGCAGGGATAGGGCGACAGATACGCAGTATTTT. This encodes CSVRRDRATDTQYF.

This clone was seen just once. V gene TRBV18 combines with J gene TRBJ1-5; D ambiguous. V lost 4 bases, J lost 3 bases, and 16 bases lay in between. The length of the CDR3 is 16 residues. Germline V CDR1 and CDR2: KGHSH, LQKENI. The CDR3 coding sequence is TGTGCCAGCTCACGGGAGGGAGGGATGAACAATCAGCCCCAGCATTTT. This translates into CASSREGGMNNQPQHF.

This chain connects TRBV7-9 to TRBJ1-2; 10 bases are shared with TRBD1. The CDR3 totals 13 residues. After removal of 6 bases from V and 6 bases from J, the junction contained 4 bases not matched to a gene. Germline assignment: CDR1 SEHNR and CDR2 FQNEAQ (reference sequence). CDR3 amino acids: CASRIDRGHGYTF. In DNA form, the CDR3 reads TGTGCCAGCAGGATAGACAGGGGGCATGGCTACACCTTC. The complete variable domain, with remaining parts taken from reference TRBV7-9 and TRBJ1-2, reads DTGVSQNPRHKITKRGQNVTFRCDPISEHNRLYWYRQTLGQGPEFLTYFQNEAQLEKSRLLSDRFSAERPKGSFSTLEIQRTEQGDSAMYLCASRIDRGHGYTFGSGTRLTVV.